This entry is about one TCR beta chain. The target antigen is unknown. This specimen belongs to a study of CD8 T cells in Susac syndrome. Study results and limitations: By the study's own acknowledgment, its TCR sequencing and HLA analysis included relatively few individuals.

Random hexamers served to reverse transcribe roughly 0.45 to 1 ug RNA. Amplification of the TCR beta CDR3 was carried out by immunoSEQ multiplex PCR, which spanned a total of 54 Vbeta and 13 Jbeta segments. TCRdb recomputed calls from the immunoSEQ multiplex PCR reads with MiXCR, one row per CDR3 protein. This table holds some 120,000 distinct CDR3 sequences, around 91% found once. Trimming took 5 bases from V and 0 from J; bases not matched to a gene: 3. CDR1 and CDR2 (germline): GTSNPN, SVGIG (reference sequence). The CDR3 runs 14 residues. The multiple sclerosis control cohort comprised treatment-naive individuals presenting with stable or active relapsing-remitting disease. TEMRA cells were FACS-enriched and CD8+ and CD4+ T cells negatively isolated.

Specimen: CD8+ T cells from PBMCs. The source of this sequence is a human donor with multiple sclerosis. The chain employs TRBV30 and TRBJ2-1; TRBD1 matches 8 bases. In DNA form, the CDR3 reads TGTGCCTGGGGGGACAGGAGCTCCTACAATGAGCAGTTCTTC. It translates to CAWGDRSSYNEQFF.